This T cell receptor (beta chain) was sequenced during a study of cytomegalovirus exposure and HLA in healthy donors (TCRdb year 2017). Broadly, across the study: According to an earlier analysis of several hundred of the donors, some 170 million T cells yielded 117 million unique TCR beta sequences and 276 Gb of sequence data. An early release covering just under 650 HLA-typed donors comprised around 300 gigabases of sequencing data and tens of millions of unique TCR sequences. Of the approximately 400 genotyped donors, around 81% fell in the genetic ancestry cluster associated with self-reported Caucasian donors. The study was designed to test whether signatures of past pathogen exposure could be identified by cataloging public T cell receptors. Using immunosequencing, the study profiled T cell repertoires from 500 to 800 subjects and related those repertoires to cytomegalovirus serostatus. Along with the approximately 600-subject first cohort, a separate validation cohort of about 110 different subjects was used. The study combined high-throughput TCR immunosequencing, statistical association of individual TCRs with disease status, and machine learning to predict cytomegalovirus infection status. A later analysis re-examined previously published TCR beta repertoires from more than 650 donors and added high-resolution HLA genotyping to investigate patterns of TCR occurrence. The later analysis used no new phenotypic data to find candidate immune exposures, relying instead on TCR beta sequences and their occurrence across donors. An earlier analysis of 587 of the donors applied high-throughput TCR beta sequencing to assess whether each TCR beta V gene segment acted as functional or pseudogenic. Donor age, sex, ethnicity and CMV serostatus were compiled alongside the repertoire data. Genome-wide SNP genotypes for about three fifths of the 666 donors were used in a later genetic analysis, which treated that subset as a discovery cohort. All discovery cohort repertoires had been generated using a single sequencing platform. Class I and class II HLA loci were covered by the typing at four-digit resolution. Typing coverage varied by locus: roughly 629-640 donors for A, B, C, DRB1 and DQB1; approximately 500 for DQA1; around 610 for DPA1; 450 to 480 for DPB1. Roughly 5 DR-DQ haplotypes were handled as single units for association and clustering, since linkage in the cohort was strong. On average, about 200,000 unique TCR beta nucleotide sequences were sequenced per donor among some 420 genotyped donors of the cohort, with around 19% of those sequences being non-productive. Overall study outcomes, separate from this receptor: Most TCR sequences were seen in very few donors, while some public TCRs were found in many individuals. For the cohort, immune exposure information was limited to CMV serostatus. In a later analysis, TCR association rates were found to vary across HLA loci, with the most associated TCRs seen for DRB1 alleles and the fewest for HLA-C alleles. Several of the top co-occurrence clusters appeared to be linked to parvovirus B19, influenza, CMV and Epstein-Barr virus, according to a later analysis. Because counts were too low, 15 or so rarely observed V segments, including chromosome 9 orphons, were excluded from the earlier analysis of 587 of the donors. A further reported finding was that TCR beta sequences accurately predicted the HLA-A and HLA-B alleles for most subjects in the first cohort. A later analysis found that HLA-associated TCR beta chains were more clonally expanded and had lower generation probabilities than equally common non-associated chains. The classifier was reported to diagnose cytomegalovirus status with high specificity and sensitivity in both the original and validation cohorts. The study listed 150 to 200 TCR beta chains as associated with cytomegalovirus. In a later genetic analysis, fewer N-insertions in productive TCRs were reported among donors in an Asian-associated ancestry cluster than the roughly 640-donor mean. It was suggested by the authors that the approach could potentially be generalized to other disease states and immunological phenotypes. V-gene and J-gene trimming of TCR beta chains was associated with a missense DCLRE1C variant in a later genetic analysis, and the association was replicated in an independent cohort. In a later analysis, most CMV-associated TCR beta chains were found to appear HLA-restricted, with HLA associations seemingly driven largely by CMV exposure. Because HLA typing was missing for some donors at each locus, association tests included only the typed subset. Assigning TCR associations to individual alleles was difficult when HLA alleles, especially DR and DQ, strongly co-occurred. In an earlier analysis of around 500 of the donors, most TCR beta V segments appeared in productive rearrangements about 90% or about 30% of the time, broadly matching IMGT annotations. A cluster of highly shared sequence variants was judged likely to represent a technical artifact of the sequencing pipeline. At a false discovery rate of 0.05, a later analysis linked 16,000 or so TCR beta sequences to specific HLA alleles. In this cohort, only TCR beta chains were sequenced, and detectable features were limited by the absence of alpha or paired-chain data. In vitro tests confirmed that a few of the cytomegalovirus-associated TCR beta chains recognize cytomegalovirus antigens. Correlated functional status among segregating V segments might be attributable to linkage disequilibrium, but an unknown experimental factor could not be ruled out. Sequencing depth was assumed to be roughly uniform across donors in the presence/absence analyses, though that assumption may not hold.

Library preparation was by the immunoSEQ multiplex PCR assay. For the multiplex PCR, a mixture combining 60 forward primers for TCR Vbeta segments and 13 reverse primers for TCR Jbeta segments was used. Amplification of the CDR3 region of rearranged TCR beta genes was performed with a multiplex PCR assay on genomic DNA. Amplified TCR beta libraries were sequenced as 87-base-pair reads on the Illumina HiSeq System. For the original study's pipeline: A later analysis counted approximately 84 million unique TCR beta chains across the approximately 700 repertoires, and 9.5 million to 11 million of these chains were shared by at least two donors. Raw reads were error-corrected and collapsed into unique sequences with a nearest-neighbor algorithm that merged closely related sequences to remove PCR and sequencing errors. V, D and J gene segments were assigned by aligning CDR3 sequences to IMGT reference sequences. Each retained sequence needed at least a six-nucleotide match to both a V gene segment and a J gene segment. Rearrangements were called productive when the CDR3 lacked stop codons and stayed in frame with V and J; all others were non-productive. CDR3 was defined according to IMGT convention as the region running from the second conserved V-encoded cysteine to the conserved J-encoded phenylalanine. In an earlier analysis of 500 to 650 of the donors, sequences lacking an unambiguous match to a single V gene segment were excluded. An earlier analysis of 500 to 600 of the donors classified V segments as functional when productive rearrangements were above 56.7% and as segregating when the standard deviation between donors was above 5%. A statistical classification framework was built for diagnosing cytomegalovirus status from the catalog of TCR beta chain sequences. In a later analysis, TCR nucleotide sequences were compared against IMGT/GENE-DB human TR gene sequences so that V and J genes could be assigned. In a later analysis, CDR3 sequences and most-parsimonious VDJ recombination scenarios were assigned using the TCRdist pipeline. In a later analysis, each TCR beta chain was defined by its CDR3 amino acid sequence together with its V-gene family, and reads without a unique V-gene family were excluded. As a way to deal with suspected cross-contamination and a sequencing artifact, a later analysis dropped roughly 620 nucleotide sequences that were highly shared and had low generation probability. A later analysis calculated a clonal expansion index for each public chain from normalized within-repertoire ranks of inferred template counts. In a later analysis, generation probabilities were computed using a VDJ recombination model fitted to out-of-frame rearrangements, and the results were checked against IGoR. A later analysis scored TCR-TCR, TCR-HLA and TCR-CMV co-occurrence with hypergeometric tests, applying a repertoire-size bias correction to TCR pairs. A later analysis estimated false discovery rates by permuting HLA or CMV assignments 20 times. In a later analysis, co-occurring TCRs were grouped with DBSCAN, and TCRdist sequence similarity was added when clustering was performed within HLA-allele-positive subsets. Repertoires with fewer than 30,000 or more than 120,000 public chains were left out of co-occurrence clustering, as were five repertoires with anomalous nucleotide sharing. TCRdb retrieved this table from immuneACCESS and kept in-frame rearrangements only. Not all clones are present; in checked studies, unresolved V genes account for under half, and no reason is known for the remainder. The V and J calls and clone size come from that table; D and trimming were worked out from the DNA. Counted in this sample were about 200,000 clones; around 80% of them appeared once. The top ten clones comprise less than 2% of the sample.

Comments on this clone: Which antigen it targets is not known. No clone much larger than this one lies a single base away; base qualities are absent.

The cohort consisted of hundreds of healthy bone marrow donors. All cohort members were sampled while nominally healthy, although unrecorded immune exposures were likely present. The donor tested CMV seronegative, placing the donor among the 352 seronegative members of the cohort. Each donor provided a peripheral blood sample, and peripheral blood mononuclear cells were used for TCR beta sequencing. Genomic DNA extraction from the blood cell samples was performed with the Qiagen DNeasy Blood Extraction Kit. Specimen: PBMCs. The TCR originated in a man younger than 35 in good health and CMV-seronegative.

CDR3 sequence: CASSLSFAVQETQYF. The sequenced DNA is TGTGCCAGCAGTTTATCTTTCGCGGTTCAAGAGACCCAGTACTTC. The chain couples TRBV27 to TRBJ2-5; no D segment can be confidently identified. The junction carries 10 bases between V and J, which are trimmed by 0 bases and 2 bases respectively. Via the germline V gene (reference sequence), CDR1 is MNHEY and CDR2 SMNVEV. The CDR3, from cysteine to phenylalanine, totals 15 residues. Only the CDR3 DNA stays, 45 bases, in frame from base 1.